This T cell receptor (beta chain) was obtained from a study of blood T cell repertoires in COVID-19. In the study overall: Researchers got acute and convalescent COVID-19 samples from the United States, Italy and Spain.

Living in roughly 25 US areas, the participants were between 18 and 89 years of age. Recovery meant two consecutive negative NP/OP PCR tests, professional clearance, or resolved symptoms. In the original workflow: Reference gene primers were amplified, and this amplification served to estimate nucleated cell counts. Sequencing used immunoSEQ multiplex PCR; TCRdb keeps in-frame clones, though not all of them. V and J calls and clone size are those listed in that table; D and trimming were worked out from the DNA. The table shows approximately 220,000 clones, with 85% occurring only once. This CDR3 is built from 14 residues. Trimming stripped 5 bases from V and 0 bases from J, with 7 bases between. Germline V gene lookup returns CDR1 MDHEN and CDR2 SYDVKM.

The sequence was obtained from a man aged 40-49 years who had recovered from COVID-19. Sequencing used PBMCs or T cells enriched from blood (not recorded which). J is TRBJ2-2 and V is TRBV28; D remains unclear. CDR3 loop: CASSTAANTGELFF. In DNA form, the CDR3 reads TGTGCCAGCAGTACAGCCGCGAACACCGGGGAGCTGTTTTTT.